Below, 28 T cell receptor beta chains from the same sample are listed, as sequenced in a study of neurological immune-mediated disorders. TCRdb itself ran the 5' RACE reads through MiXCR, one entry per CDR3 protein. There are roughly 60,000 distinct CDR3 sequences in the sample; roughly 2.5% occur only once, and around 2.8% lies in the top ten. The sample was PBMCs. These receptors originate from a man between 50 and 59 years old with multiple sclerosis.

This clonotype came up many times. The chain has TRBV7-2 and TRBJ2-1, with D perhaps TRBD1 (5 bases). The CDR3 covers 16 residues. The germline V gene has CDR1 SGHTA and CDR2 FQGNSA. The ends were cut back, 5 bases at V and 10 bases at J, with 24 bases in the middle. CDR3 in amino acids: CASSEGATSAYTEQFF. Here the CDR3 DNA reads TGTGCCAGCAGCGAAGGGGCTACGAGCGCCTACACAGAGCAGTTCTTC.

This clonotype was observed many times. This chain links TRBV5-6 with TRBJ2-7; D is perhaps TRBD1 (6 bases). This CDR3 spans 12 amino acids. Looked up from germline, CDR1 is SGHDT and CDR2 is YYEEEE. V dropped 4 bases and J dropped 4 bases, with 9 bases sitting between them. The CDR3 sequence is CASSKQGYEQYF. The CDR3 bases are TGTGCCAGCAGCAAACAGGGTTACGAGCAGTACTTC.

The chain links TRBV4-1 to TRBJ2-7; maybe TRBD1 (5 bases). V was pared by 0 bases and J by 3 bases, with 12 bases between. The CDR3 is 15 amino acids. Germline V gene sequence: CDR1 MGHRA, CDR2 YSYEKL. As DNA, the CDR3 is TGCGCCAGCAGCCAAGAGGGCAGGGCTTTCTACGAGCAGTACTTC. Translated: CASSQEGRAFYEQYF.

This clonotype was seen many times. The chain couples TRBV10-3 to TRBJ2-3; D call uncertain. V was shortened by 7 bases and J by 0 bases, with 11 bases between the two germline ends. The CDR3 runs 14 residues. CDR1 and CDR2 from the germline V gene are ENHRY and SYGVKD. The CDR3 loop is CAITPSSSTDTQYF. DNA for the CDR3: TGTGCCATCACCCCCTCTTCAAGCACAGATACGCAGTATTTT.

This clonotype has at least ten counts. The V and J genes are TRBV12-3 or TRBV12-4 and TRBJ1-5; a possible D gene is TRBD1 (5 bases). The CDR3 is 13 residues long. V dropped 6 bases and J dropped 11 bases, with 17 bases sitting between them. The CDR3 here is CASSYGGGGTQHF. CDR3 sequence (DNA): TGTGCCAGCAGCTATGGGGGGGGTGGGACCCAGCATTTT.

This clonotype was found many times. CDR3 nucleotide sequence: TGCAGTGCTAGAGTCCTAACCTACGAGCAGTACTTC. Translated: CSARVLTYEQYF. The gene calls are TRBV20-1 and TRBJ2-7, with D uncertain. This CDR3 has 12 amino acids. V was trimmed by 1 base and J by 2 bases, leaving 6 bases between them. The germline gives CDR1 DFQATT, CDR2 SNEGSKA (reference sequence).

This clonotype was picked up many times. The chain carries TRBV5-1 and TRBJ2-7; 9 bases match TRBD1. This CDR3 has 15 amino acids. With 3 bases clipped from V and 9 bases from J, the junction kept 13 bases outside the gene matches. Germline CDR1 reads SGHRS; CDR2 reads YFSETQ. In DNA, the CDR3 is TGCGCCAGCAGCTCGTGGACAGGGGCCACAGAGGGGCAGTACTTC. Translating gives CASSSWTGATEGQYF.

This clonotype was recorded many times. The rearrangement links TRBV4-3 to TRBJ2-3; 11 nucleotides align to TRBD1. The CDR3 length is 15 residues. The junction had 3 bases not matched to a gene; V was cut back by 3 bases and J by 4 bases. The germline CDR1 and CDR2 sequences are LGHNA and YSLEER. In nucleotides, the CDR3 is TGCGCCAGCAGCCAGCGGACAGGGGGCGCAGATACGCAGTATTTT. Its translation: CASSQRTGGADTQYF.

This clonotype showed up many times. The V call is TRBV5-1, the J call TRBJ1-1; the D is unclear. Per the germline V gene, CDR1 is SGHRS and CDR2 is YFSETQ. V lost 2 bases, J lost 1 base, and 3 bases lay in between. The CDR3 extends over 12 amino acids. The CDR3 DNA reads TGCGCCAGCAGCTTCCAGAACACTGAAGCTTTCTTT. The encoded protein is CASSFQNTEAFF.

This clonotype was observed at least ten times. The gene calls are TRBV10-1 and TRBJ1-4; D might be TRBD1 (6 bases). Trimming took off 5 bases at V and 6 bases at J, with 13 bases between the two ends. The CDR3 totals 14 residues. Germline assignment: CDR1 WNHNN and CDR2 SYGVQD (reference sequence). The CDR3 reads CASSPGTKDEKLFF. The CDR3 region has the DNA TGCGCCAGCAGTCCGGGGACAAAGGATGAAAAACTGTTTTTT.

The table lists this clonotype with many counts. The chain carries TRBV20-1 and TRBJ2-7, with TRBD1 matching 7 bases. In germline, CDR1 is DFQATT, CDR2 SNEGSKA (reference sequence). Trimming cost V 8 bases and J 4 bases; bases outside gene matches: 14. This CDR3 contains 14 residues. CDR3: CSLPGGQSIYEQYF. CDR3 DNA sequence: TGCAGTTTACCAGGGGGACAGTCCATTTACGAGCAGTACTTC.

This clonotype was seen many times. J is TRBJ1-2 and V is TRBV6-5, with TRBD1 matching over 7 bases. Looked up from germline, CDR1 is MNHEY and CDR2 is SVGAGI. V shed 6 bases and J 7 bases; nucleotides not matched to a gene: 8. The CDR3 has 13 amino acids. In nucleotides, the CDR3 is TGTGCCAGCAGAACGACAGGGACACGTGGCTACACCTTC. This codes for CASRTTGTRGYTF.

This clonotype was picked up many times. The rearrangement uses TRBV20-1 and TRBJ1-2; D possibly corresponds to TRBD1 (6 bases). Germline V lookup: CDR1 DFQATT, CDR2 SNEGSKA (reference sequence). V lost 3 bases, J lost 8 bases, and 22 bases lay in between. The CDR3 extends over 15 amino acids. CDR3 sequence reads: CSASRSRGASEGYTF. The DNA of the CDR3 is TGCAGTGCTAGTCGGTCTCGGGGGGCATCCGAGGGCTACACCTTC.

The V gene is TRBV20-1, the J gene TRBJ2-3; D possibly corresponds to TRBD1 (5 bases). Germline CDR1 reads DFQATT; CDR2 reads SNEGSKA (reference sequence). V lost 1 base, J lost 1 base, and 9 bases lay in between. The CDR3 sequence is 14 residues long. This chain's CDR3 is CSARVGVGTDTQYF. The CDR3 DNA follows: TGCAGTGCTAGAGTAGGGGTTGGCACAGATACGCAGTATTTT.

This clonotype appeared many times. This chain connects TRBV10-3 to TRBJ1-2, with D possibly TRBD1 on 5 matching bases. Per the germline V gene, CDR1 is ENHRY and CDR2 is SYGVKD. The CDR3 runs to 13 residues. Trimming removed 0 bases from V and 11 bases from J, with 13 bases in between. CDR3 DNA: TGTGCCATCAGTGAGTCGGCCAGGGAGTCTTACACCTTC. As protein: CAISESARESYTF.

This clonotype was observed at least ten times. V usage is TRBV3-1 and J usage is TRBJ2-2; D gene uncertain. The CDR3 has 14 amino acids. The germline gives CDR1 LGHDT, CDR2 YNNKEL (reference sequence). V was shortened by 1 base and J by 0 bases, with 3 bases between the two germline ends. The CDR3 coding sequence is TGTGCCAGCAGCCAAGTAACGAACACCGGGGAGCTGTTTTTT. Translated: CASSQVTNTGELFF.

In its sample, this clonotype was seen many times. This CDR3 is CSAPKSTGANVLTF. CDR3 in DNA: TGCAGTGCTCCGAAGAGTACTGGGGCCAACGTCCTGACTTTC. This chain uses TRBV20-1 with TRBJ2-6; no clear D. CDR3 size: 14 residues. Per the germline V gene, CDR1 is DFQATT and CDR2 is SNEGSKA (reference sequence). Trimming left V 5 bases short and J 2 bases short, with 10 bases between.

This clonotype was seen at least ten times. The chain combines TRBV4-1 with TRBJ2-7; D remains ambiguous. Between the trimmed V and J ends, which lost 1 base and 0 bases, there was a span of 10 bases. The CDR3 contains 15 residues. The V gene's germline CDR1 is MGHRA and CDR2 YSYEKL. Written as DNA, the CDR3 is TGCGCCAGCAGCCAAGTGGCCAGCACCTCCTACGAGCAGTACTTC. Amino acids: CASSQVASTSYEQYF.

This clonotype has at least ten counts. V is TRBV28 and J is TRBJ1-1; a weak D match, TRBD1 (5 bases). V lost 3 bases to trimming and J lost 6 bases, with 14 bases between them. This CDR3 comprises 14 residues. Per germline, CDR1 MDHEN and CDR2 SYDVKM. The CDR3 region is CASSLTSGGAEAFF. CDR3 nucleotide sequence: TGTGCCAGCAGTTTGACCTCTGGGGGGGCTGAAGCTTTCTTT.

At least ten counts were recorded for this clonotype. The chain couples TRBV7-9 to TRBJ1-1, with a possible D match to TRBD1 (5 bases). The germline V gene encodes CDR1 SEHNR and CDR2 FQNEAQ (reference sequence). This CDR3 comprises 13 residues. Trimming removed 3 bases from V and 3 bases from J, with 8 bases in between. The CDR3 reads CASSFDSHTEAFF. CDR3 bases: TGTGCCAGCAGCTTCGACAGCCACACTGAAGCTTTCTTT. Complete variable domain (other parts from reference TRBV7-9 and TRBJ1-1): DTGVSQNPRHKITKRGQNVTFRCDPISEHNRLYWYRQTLGQGPEFLTYFQNEAQLEKSRLLSDRFSAERPKGSFSTLEIQRTEQGDSAMYLCASSFDSHTEAFFGQGTRLTVV.

Many counts were recorded for this clonotype. The chain joins TRBV7-2 to TRBJ1-4; D ambiguous. This CDR3 region has 14 residues. Trimming took 7 bases from V and 4 from J, leaving 13 bases between them. Germline V gene sequence: CDR1 SGHTA, CDR2 FQGNSA. The chain's CDR3 is CASMLGKNNEKLFF. DNA of the CDR3: TGTGCCAGCATGTTGGGGAAGAATAATGAAAAACTGTTTTTT.

This clonotype occurred many times. The chain has TRBV5-1 and TRBJ2-7; 9 bases are shared with TRBD1. CDR1 SGHRS and CDR2 YFSETQ come from the germline V gene. The CDR3 is 14 residues long. V was pared by 3 bases and J by 5 bases, with 6 bases of the junction left unmatched. The CDR3 DNA follows: TGCGCCAGCAGCTCGACAGGGGGTCCCCACGAGCAGTACTTC. It translates to CASSSTGGPHEQYF.

This clonotype was seen repeatedly, ten times or more. The rearrangement links TRBV3-1 to TRBJ2-2; no definite D call. In germline, CDR1 is LGHDT, CDR2 YNNKEL (reference sequence). The CDR3 is 17 amino acids. V was clipped by 0 bases and J by 3 bases, with 14 bases between them. The CDR3 is CASSQERWPSYTGELFF. CDR3 DNA sequence: TGTGCCAGCAGCCAAGAAAGATGGCCTAGTTACACCGGGGAGCTGTTTTTT. Full variable domain (missing parts from reference TRBV3-1 and TRBJ2-2): DTAVSQTPKYLVTQMGNDKSIKCEQNLGHDTMYWYKQDSKKFLKIMFSYNNKELIINETVPNRFSPKSPDKAHLNLHINSLELGDSAVYFCASSQERWPSYTGELFFGEGSRLTVL.

This clonotype has a count of ten or more. The V and J genes are TRBV20-1 and TRBJ2-2; D ambiguous. The ends were cut back, 1 base at V and 2 bases at J, with 5 bases in the middle. Germline CDR1 is DFQATT and CDR2 is SNEGSKA (reference sequence). CDR3 length: 13 amino acids. The DNA for the CDR3 is TGCAGTGCTAGAGTTACTAACACCGGGGAGCTGTTTTTT. As protein: CSARVTNTGELFF.

At least ten counts were recorded for this clonotype. The chain is built from TRBV5-1 and TRBJ2-7; possibly TRBD2 for D (7 bases). Trimming pared 6 bases from V and 0 bases from J, leaving 13 bases between. Germline V CDR1 and CDR2: SGHRS, YFSETQ. This CDR3 comprises 14 residues. The CDR3 here is CASTKGGVSYEQYF. CDR3 sequence (DNA): TGCGCCAGCACAAAGGGGGGGGTCTCCTACGAGCAGTACTTC.

The sample holds many counts of this clonotype. The chain couples TRBV20-1 to TRBJ2-7; tentatively, D is TRBD1 (5 bases). With 3 bases removed from V and 7 bases from J, the gap between germline ends came to 19 bases. Germline values: CDR1 DFQATT, CDR2 SNEGSKA (reference sequence). CDR3 length: 14 amino acids. CDR3 coding DNA: TGCAGTGCTAGGGATGGACACCTTTTGCGGGAGCAGTACTTC. It translates to CSARDGHLLREQYF.

The sample holds many counts of this clonotype. The J gene is TRBJ2-6, the V gene TRBV28; no definite D call. The CDR3 sequence is 18 residues long. Trimming took 1 base from V and 0 from J, leaving 13 bases between them. From germline, CDR1 is MDHEN and CDR2 SYDVKM. CDR3 sequence: CASSLSLSGPSGANVLTF. In nucleotides, the CDR3 is TGTGCCAGCAGTTTATCCCTGTCAGGACCCTCTGGGGCCAACGTCCTGACTTTC. Supplemented by reference TRBV28 and TRBJ2-6, the full variable domain reads DVKVTQSSRYLVKRTGEKVFLECVQDMDHENMFWYRQDPGLGLRLIYFSYDVKMKEKGDIPEGYSVSREKKERFSLILESASTNQTSMYLCASSLSLSGPSGANVLTFGAGSRLTVL.

This clonotype was counted ten times or more. This chain connects TRBV7-3 to TRBJ2-2; D gene unclear. CDR1 is SGHTA and CDR2 is FQGTGA in the germline V gene. V lost 5 bases and J lost 5, with 9 bases in between. This CDR3 spans 13 amino acids. The CDR3, as DNA: TGTGCCAGCAGCCCCACGGTAACCGGGGAGCTGTTTTTT. As protein: CASSPTVTGELFF.